A single sample is the source of the 20 T cell receptor beta chains below, sequenced in a study of blood T cells in healthy people across ages (dated by TCRdb to about 2015). Preparation of the library involved 5' RACE. Sequencing took place on an Illumina HiSeq 2500. A second about 7 to 12 cycle PCR used a sample-barcoded 5' primer and a J-beta primer mix. The public reads were reprocessed in TCRdb via fastp at Q25 and MiXCR, keeping in-frame beta chains. Rows are combined by CDR3 protein, so each entry shows the most common genes and DNA. The sample includes more than 650,000 distinct CDR3 sequences, with 22% observed a single time. Together, the top ten hold around a fifth of the sample. Sequencing used blood. These receptors came from a man between 65 and 85 years old in good health.

This clonotype was seen a handful of times. The chain is built from TRBV7-8 and TRBJ2-7; a possible D gene is TRBD1 (6 bases). Matching the DNA end better, TRBJ2-1 makes the J call doubtful. CDR3 size: 15 residues. Germline CDR1 and CDR2: SGHVS and FQNEAQ. The CDR3 spells CASSLGDRHYNEQFF. The CDR3, as DNA: TGTGCCAGCAGCTTGGGTGACAGGCATTATAATGAGCAGTTCTTC.

The gene calls are TRBV10-3 and TRBJ2-7, with TRBD1 matching 11 bases. The V gene's germline CDR1 is ENHRY and CDR2 SYGVKD. V lost 9 bases to trimming and J lost 4 bases; unmatched junction nucleotides: 5. This CDR3 has 13 amino acids. The CDR3 DNA is TGTGCCATTGGACAGGGGGCCCGTTACGAGCAGTACTTC. It translates to CAIGQGARYEQYF.

This clonotype turned up a few times. The chain links TRBV11-2 to TRBJ2-5, with D possibly matching TRBD1 (6 bases). Germline V CDR1 and CDR2: SGHAT, FQNNGV. CDR3 length equals 15 residues. The V end was cut by 6 bases, the J end by 4 bases, with 18 bases between. In DNA, the CDR3 is TGTGCCAGCAGAGGGGGAGACATAGGGAGAGAGACCCAGTACTTC. This gives the protein CASRGGDIGRETQYF.

V gene TRBV20-1 combines with J gene TRBJ2-3, with a possible D match to TRBD2 (6 bases). The CDR3 runs to 12 residues. Germline loops: CDR1 DFQATT, CDR2 SNEGSKA (reference sequence). Trimming left V 6 bases short and J 0 bases short, with 7 bases between. CDR3 in DNA: TGCAGTGCAGGGACTAGCACAGATACGCAGTATTTT. Protein product: CSAGTSTDTQYF.

The gene calls are TRBV6-5 and TRBJ2-7, with D perhaps given as TRBD1 or TRBD2 (5 bases each). The CDR3 is made up of 15 amino acids. The germline V gene encodes CDR1 MNHEY and CDR2 SVGAGI. The ends were cut back, 5 bases at V and 2 bases at J, with 16 bases in the middle. CDR3 DNA: TGTGCCAGCAGTACGACCGGGACGGGTACCTACGAGCAGTACTTC. Translated: CASSTTGTGTYEQYF.

This clonotype occurred many times. The V and J genes are TRBV12-3 or TRBV12-4 and TRBJ1-4, with D tentatively TRBD1 (5 bases). The CDR3 runs 17 residues. The V and J ends lost 4 bases and 0 bases respectively, with 15 bases between them. CDR3 amino acids: CASSSGRAIPTNEKLFF. The CDR3 DNA is TGTGCCAGCAGTTCGGGCAGGGCCATCCCAACTAATGAAAAACTGTTTTTT.

The chain carries TRBV12-3 or TRBV12-4 and TRBJ1-4; 8 positions agree with TRBD1. With V trimmed by 7 bases and J by 8 bases, 6 bases remained unmatched. The CDR3 is made up of 13 amino acids. The chain's CDR3 is CASTGQEREKLFF. CDR3 nucleotide sequence: TGTGCCAGCACGGGACAGGAAAGGGAAAAACTGTTTTTT.

This clonotype was observed a few times. This may stem from a read error, because a much larger clone lies one nucleotide away. The chain has TRBV3-1 and TRBJ1-2; D is unresolved. The CDR3 length is 12 residues. Per germline, CDR1 LGHDT and CDR2 YNNKEL (reference sequence). V was clipped by 1 base and J by 8 bases, with 8 bases between them. The CDR3 DNA is TGTGCCAGCAGCCAAGCAGCAGACGGCTACACCTTC. Translating it yields CASSQAADGYTF.

In regard to this clonotype: A read error may account for a junction end that differs from germline. CDR3 sequence (DNA): TGTGCCAGCAGCTTGCAGGGGCTGTCCTACAATGAGAAGTTCTTC. Translating gives CASSLQGLSYNEKFF. The chain has TRBV7-2 and TRBJ2-1, with D perhaps TRBD1 (6 bases). The CDR3 is 15 amino acids. Germline-derived CDR1 and CDR2 are SGHTA and FQGNSA. The complete variable domain, with remaining parts taken from reference TRBV7-2 and TRBJ2-1, reads GAGVSQSPSNKVTEKGKDVELRCDPISGHTALYWYRQSLGQGLEFLIYFQGNSAPDKSGLPSDRFSAERTGGSVSTLTIQRTQQEDSAVYLCASSLQGLSYNEKFFGPGTRLTVL.

V usage is TRBV7-2 and J usage is TRBJ1-2; D not certain. The length of the CDR3 is 12 residues. In germline, CDR1 is SGHTA, CDR2 FQGNSA. V lost 5 bases to trimming and J lost 9 bases, with 13 bases between them. CDR3 in amino acids: CASSLYGQSYTF. Here the CDR3 DNA reads TGTGCCAGCAGCCTATATGGGCAGAGCTACACCTTC.

V gene TRBV30 combines with J gene TRBJ1-1; TRBD1 matches at 7 bases. Per germline, CDR1 GTSNPN and CDR2 SVGIG (reference sequence). The CDR3 sequence is 12 residues long. CDR3 bases: TGTGCTCGGGACAGAATGAACACTGAAGCTTTCTTT. This translates into CARDRMNTEAFF.

This clonotype appeared a few times. The rearrangement links TRBV5-1 to TRBJ1-1, with D possibly matching TRBD1 (5 bases). CDR1 SGHRS and CDR2 YFSETQ come from the germline V gene. With 4 bases removed from V and 5 bases from J, the gap between germline ends came to 18 bases. CDR3 length equals 15 residues. CDR3 protein: CASSPSAGMRTEAFF. In DNA, the CDR3 is TGCGCCAGCAGCCCCAGCGCAGGGATGAGAACTGAAGCTTTCTTT.

CDR3: CASSLVVGAYNEQFF. The CDR3 bases are TGCGCCAGCAGCTTGGTTGTGGGGGCCTACAATGAGCAGTTCTTC. This chain connects TRBV5-1 to TRBJ2-1; the D call may be TRBD1 or TRBD2 (5 bases each). With 0 bases removed from V and 2 bases from J, the gap between germline ends came to 9 bases. CDR3 length: 15 residues. Germline V gene data show CDR1 as SGHRS and CDR2 as YFSETQ.

This sequence joins TRBV27 and TRBJ2-7; perhaps TRBD2 as D (5 bases). V dropped 3 bases and J dropped 6 bases, with 9 bases sitting between them. Germline V CDR1 and CDR2: MNHEY, SMNVEV (reference sequence). The CDR3 has 12 amino acids. CDR3 bases: TGTGCCAGCAGTTTCCTAGGAGGCGAGCAGTACGTC. As protein: CASSFLGGEQYV.

The chain employs TRBV6-5 and TRBJ2-1; D tentatively fits TRBD1 or TRBD2 (5 bases each). The CDR3 is made up of 14 amino acids. Trimming removed 5 bases from V and 8 bases from J, with 16 bases in between. The germline gives CDR1 MNHEY, CDR2 SVGAGI. The CDR3 sequence is CASSRERGGYEQFF. CDR3 nucleotide sequence: TGTGCCAGCAGTCGAGAGAGGGGCGGCTATGAGCAGTTCTTC.

This clonotype was counted once. The chain joins TRBV20-1 to TRBJ2-5, with 14 bases identical to TRBD2. Trimming cost V 2 bases and J 5 bases; bases outside gene matches: 4. Per germline, CDR1 DFQATT and CDR2 SNEGSKA (reference sequence). CDR3 length: 15 amino acids. The CDR3 DNA reads as TGCAGTGCTAGAAGGGGACTAGCGGGGGCTGAGACCCAGTACTTC. Protein: CSARRGLAGAETQYF.

The chain joins TRBV7-8 to TRBJ2-3; D not resolved. Trimming took off 5 bases at V and 0 bases at J, with 21 bases between the two ends. CDR1 is SGHVS, CDR2 FQNEAQ, per germline. This CDR3 has 18 amino acids. CDR3 sequence: CASSPLERYTSSTDTQYF. The CDR3 DNA is TGTGCCAGCAGCCCCTTGGAACGGTACACTTCTAGCACAGATACGCAGTATTTT.

This clonotype was counted between two and nine times. This chain joins TRBV3-1 and TRBJ1-5, with D possibly being TRBD1 (5 bases). The CDR3 sequence is 16 residues long. Germline loops: CDR1 LGHDT, CDR2 YNNKEL (reference sequence). Trimming shortened V by 5 bases and J by 9 bases, and 23 bases separated the two germline ends. In nucleotides, the CDR3 is TGTGCCAGCAGCAAAGGGGTCGACAGCCCTTTATGGCCCCAGCATTTT. The encoded protein is CASSKGVDSPLWPQHF. Using reference TRBV3-1 and TRBJ1-5 for the parts outside the CDR3, the full variable domain is DTAVSQTPKYLVTQMGNDKSIKCEQNLGHDTMYWYKQDSKKFLKIMFSYNNKELIINETVPNRFSPKSPDKAHLNLHINSLELGDSAVYFCASSKGVDSPLWPQHFGDGTRLSIL.

The chain recombines TRBV20-1 with TRBJ1-1; D is possibly TRBD1 (6 bases). The germline CDR1 and CDR2 sequences are DFQATT and SNEGSKA (reference sequence). The CDR3 has 12 amino acids. The CDR3 is CRVDRGGTEAFF. CDR3 DNA sequence: TGCAGAGTGGACAGAGGTGGCACTGAAGCTTTCTTT.

This clonotype was counted a few times. This chain joins TRBV15 and TRBJ2-3; TRBD2 matches 10 bases. Looked up from germline, CDR1 is LNHNV and CDR2 is YYDKDF (reference sequence). V lost 6 bases, J lost 5 bases, and 11 bases stayed unmatched. This CDR3 spans 16 amino acids. CDR3 nucleotides: TGTGCCACCAGTAGGGCTCTAGCGGGAGTTGGAGATACGCAGTATTTT. Amino acids: CATSRALAGVGDTQYF. Full variable domain (missing parts from reference TRBV15 and TRBJ2-3): DAMVIQNPRYQVTQFGKPVTLSCSQTLNHNVMYWYQQKSSQAPKLLFHYYDKDFNNEADTPDNFQSRRPNTSFCFLDIRSPGLGDTAMYLCATSRALAGVGDTQYFGPGTRLTVL.